These 30 T cell receptor beta chains were sequenced from one sample in a study of T cells in Graves' hyperthyroidism and ophthalmopathy. Researchers amplified the TCR beta CDR3 regions from RNA transcripts. Primed by the HTBI set, a first-round RT-PCR was run on the TCR CDR3. Each CDR3 protein gets one entry after TCRdb re-called the multiplex PCR reads with MiXCR. The data contain roughly 350,000 distinct CDR3 sequences, about 15% of them singletons. The sample was blood. These receptors were collected from a woman aged 25 to 39 with Graves' hyperthyroidism.

The genes are TRBV7-2 and TRBJ2-1; the D gene is possibly TRBD2 (6 bases). Germline-derived CDR1 and CDR2 are SGHTA and FQGNSA. V dropped 1 base and J dropped 2 bases, with 9 bases sitting between them. The CDR3 has 15 amino acids. Here the CDR3 DNA reads TGTGCCAGCAGCTTAGTTCGGGGGACCTACAATGAGCAGTTCTTC. It specifies CASSLVRGTYNEQFF.

The sample holds many counts of this clonotype. CDR3 sequence reads: CSALVQGRPYEQYF. In DNA form, the CDR3 reads TGCAGTGCTCTCGTTCAGGGTAGGCCCTACGAGCAGTACTTC. V gene TRBV20-1 combines with J gene TRBJ2-7, with a weak D call TRBD1 (5 bases). The CDR3 spans 14 residues. With 5 bases removed from V and 2 bases from J, the gap between germline ends came to 16 bases. Germline V gene lookup returns CDR1 DFQATT and CDR2 SNEGSKA (reference sequence).

In this sample, this clonotype turned up many times. The chain joins TRBV11-1 to TRBJ2-5; perhaps TRBD2 as D (6 bases). V gave up 4 bases and J gave up 1 base, with 16 bases separating them. The CDR3 runs to 16 residues. CDR1 is SGHAT, CDR2 FQDESV, per germline (reference sequence). The CDR3 bases are TGTGCCAGCAGCTCAAAGGCACTAGCAGGCCAAGAGACCCAGTACTTC. This encodes CASSSKALAGQETQYF.

The gene calls are TRBV20-1 and TRBJ2-7; no clear D. V shed 2 bases and J shed 6 bases, with 8 bases lying between them. The CDR3 contains 11 residues. The germline gives CDR1 DFQATT, CDR2 SNEGSKA (reference sequence). The CDR3 reads CSARQAPEQYF. CDR3 bases: TGCAGTGCTAGACAGGCCCCCGAGCAGTACTTC.

This clonotype was recorded a few times. CDR3 sequence: CSARDGQNFVSNTEAFF. The CDR3 region has the DNA TGCAGTGCTAGAGATGGACAGAACTTCGTCTCCAACACTGAAGCTTTCTTT. V is TRBV20-1 and J is TRBJ1-1; TRBD1 might be the D (6 bases). V lost 0 bases and J 2 bases, leaving 19 bases between the germline ends. The CDR3 consists of 17 residues. CDR1 is DFQATT and CDR2 is SNEGSKA in the germline V gene (reference sequence).

There are many counts of this clonotype. The V gene is TRBV30, the J gene TRBJ1-1, with unresolved D. Trimming shortened V by 7 bases and J by 5 bases, and 11 bases separated the two germline ends. Germline V lookup: CDR1 GTSNPN, CDR2 SVGIG (reference sequence). CDR3 size: 11 residues. The CDR3 loop reads CALRERTEAFF. The DNA of the CDR3 is TGTGCCTTGAGGGAGAGGACTGAAGCTTTCTTT.

The chain has TRBV27 and TRBJ2-2; 8 bases align to TRBD1. In germline, CDR1 is MNHEY, CDR2 SMNVEV (reference sequence). J was trimmed by 1 base and V by 7 bases; bases with no gene match: 14. The CDR3 runs to 18 residues. CDR3 loop: CASKNLRGRLWNTGELFF. The CDR3 bases are TGTGCCAGCAAGAATCTCAGGGGGCGTCTATGGAACACCGGGGAGCTGTTTTTT.

This clonotype was found many times. The V gene is TRBV20-1, the J gene TRBJ1-5; D is unclear. CDR1 and CDR2 (germline): DFQATT, SNEGSKA (reference sequence). The CDR3 covers 13 residues. Between the trimmed V and J ends, which lost 4 bases and 6 bases, there was a span of 13 bases. In DNA form, the CDR3 reads TGCAGTGCTACGGCCAAGGCGGGTCAGCCCCAGCATTTT. As protein: CSATAKAGQPQHF.

This chain joins TRBV4-1 and TRBJ2-3; no reliable D call. V lost 1 base to trimming and J lost 2 bases, with 13 bases between them. Germline values: CDR1 MGHRA, CDR2 YSYEKL. This CDR3 region has 16 residues. The CDR3 region is CASSQVAWSTTDTQYF. As DNA, the CDR3 is TGCGCCAGCAGCCAAGTTGCCTGGAGCACCACAGATACGCAGTATTTT.

This clonotype was counted once. This clone may be a read error of a much larger clone one base away. This is likely a read error, given that the CDR3 carries no conserved phenylalanine or tryptophan at its end. The chain employs TRBV7-9 and TRBJ2-3; 10 bases align to TRBD1. V shed 6 bases and J 2 bases; nucleotides not matched to a gene: 5. This CDR3 is 15 amino acids long. Germline CDR1 reads SEHNR; CDR2 reads FQNEAQ (reference sequence). The CDR3 DNA is TGTGCCAGCAGTAGACAGGGGGCGATCACAGATACGCAGTATCTT. Encoded protein: CASSRQGAITDTQYL.

The genes are TRBV29-1 and TRBJ1-1; 8 bases match TRBD1. This CDR3 region has 12 residues. With V trimmed by 5 bases and J by 5 bases, 4 bases remained unmatched. Germline values: CDR1 SQVTM, CDR2 ANQGSEA. Here the CDR3 reads CSVQDRVTEAFF. Here the CDR3 DNA reads TGCAGCGTTCAGGACAGGGTGACTGAAGCTTTCTTT.

This clonotype was observed many times. The rearrangement uses TRBV28 and TRBJ2-4; D is uncertain. V was trimmed by 2 bases and J by 2 bases, leaving 16 bases between them. Looked up from germline, CDR1 is MDHEN and CDR2 is SYDVKM. The CDR3 spans 17 residues. The CDR3 DNA reads TGTGCCAGCAGTTTAGATCGTGGGGTGGTGACCAAAAACATTCAGTACTTC. Translation gives CASSLDRGVVTKNIQYF.

This chain joins TRBV20-1 and TRBJ2-2, with 7 bases fitting TRBD2. CDR3 length equals 14 residues. From germline, CDR1 is DFQATT and CDR2 SNEGSKA (reference sequence). This CDR3 reads CSAGGLSNTGELFF. CDR3 DNA: TGCAGCGCCGGGGGACTATCGAACACCGGGGAGCTGTTTTTT.

The sample holds a few counts of this clonotype. The chain recombines TRBV6-1 with TRBJ2-3; TRBD1 or TRBD2 may be the D gene (5 bases each). V shed 8 bases and J shed 6 bases, with 21 bases lying between them. Germline V lookup: CDR1 MNHNS, CDR2 SASEGT. The length of the CDR3 is 15 residues. The CDR3 loop reads CASRSGAGYRDTQYF. The CDR3 DNA is TGTGCCAGCCGATCCGGGGCAGGGTACCGGGATACGCAGTATTTT.

At least ten counts were recorded for this clonotype. The chain uses TRBV11-1 and TRBJ2-2; 9 positions match TRBD1. The CDR3 spans 16 residues. In germline, CDR1 is SGHAT, CDR2 FQDESV (reference sequence). The J segment lost 3 bases and the V segment lost 5 bases, leaving 7 bases of the junction unmatched. The CDR3 DNA follows: TGTGCCAGCAGCCCTGGACAGGGGAGGGACACCGGGGAGCTGTTTTTT. Translated, it gives CASSPGQGRDTGELFF.

The V gene is TRBV19, the J gene TRBJ1-2; D call uncertain. The CDR3 sequence is 13 residues long. Germline values: CDR1 LNHDA, CDR2 SQIVND (reference sequence). Trimming took off 8 bases at V and 0 bases at J, with 10 bases between the two ends. CDR3 in amino acids: CASSWSSNYGYTF. In nucleotides, the CDR3 is TGTGCCAGTTCCTGGAGTTCTAACTATGGCTACACCTTC.

With respect to this clonotype: A much bigger clone sits one base away, suggesting this may be a read error. This rearrangement joins TRBV20-1 to TRBJ2-3; D perhaps matches TRBD2 (5 bases). Germline V CDR1 and CDR2: DFQATT, SNEGSKA (reference sequence). The CDR3 totals 13 residues. The CDR3: CSAGSLSTDTLYF. The DNA of the CDR3 is TGCAGTGCAGGGAGCCTTAGCACAGATACGCTGTATTTT.

This clonotype showed up many times. This sequence joins TRBV6-1 and TRBJ2-1; 11 bases are shared with TRBD2. This CDR3 region has 13 residues. Unmatched junction bases numbered 3, after V lost 8 bases and J lost 6 bases. Germline V gene lookup returns CDR1 MNHNS and CDR2 SASEGT. The CDR3 DNA reads TGTGCCAGCCGGCTAGCGGGAGGCAATGAGCAGTTCTTC. It encodes CASRLAGGNEQFF.

The table lists this clonotype with a few counts. V and J are TRBV20-1 and TRBJ2-7, with 14 bases that match TRBD2. The CDR3 is 17 residues long. Germline V gene sequence: CDR1 DFQATT, CDR2 SNEGSKA (reference sequence). J was trimmed by 4 bases and V by 4 bases; bases with no gene match: 12. This CDR3 reads CSANPRAGLAGAYEQYF. In nucleotides, the CDR3 is TGCAGTGCTAATCCCCGAGCGGGACTAGCGGGAGCTTACGAGCAGTACTTC.

This clonotype was recorded at least ten times. J is TRBJ1-3 and V is TRBV2; D is possibly TRBD1 (6 bases). CDR3 size: 15 residues. The germline CDR1 and CDR2 sequences are SNHLY and FYNNEI. V was trimmed by 4 bases and J by 1 base, leaving 11 bases between them. The CDR3 nucleotides are TGTGCCAGCAGTGGGACAGTTTATTCTGGAAACACCATATATTTT. Protein: CASSGTVYSGNTIYF.

This clonotype has more than one count but fewer than ten. This chain links TRBV7-8 with TRBJ2-1; 10 nucleotides agree with TRBD1. The germline V gene has CDR1 SGHVS and CDR2 FQNEAQ. The V and J ends lost 3 bases and 3 bases, in that order; junction bases with no gene match: 2. The CDR3 totals 15 residues. CDR3 nucleotide sequence: TGTGCCAGCAGCTTCCGGACAGGGGGCTACAATGAGCAGTTCTTC. Its protein product is CASSFRTGGYNEQFF.

The chain combines TRBV10-3 with TRBJ2-1; TRBD1 might be the D (5 bases). V was clipped by 5 bases and J by 9 bases, with 11 bases between them. CDR1 is ENHRY, CDR2 SYGVKD, per germline. CDR3 length: 12 residues. For the CDR3, the DNA is TGTGCCATCAGTCTCAGGGCTGGTGAGCAGTTCTTC. It yields the protein CAISLRAGEQFF.

This clonotype appeared a few times. The DNA of the CDR3 is TGTGCCAGCTCACCACTCCCAGGGGAAGAGGACGAGCAGTACTTC. It specifies CASSPLPGEEDEQYF. The rearrangement links TRBV18 to TRBJ2-7, with D possibly being TRBD1 (6 bases). The CDR3 sequence is 15 residues long. The V gene's germline CDR1 is KGHSH and CDR2 LQKENI. V gave up 1 base and J gave up 5 bases, with 15 bases separating them.

This clonotype has ten or more counts. V usage is TRBV7-2 and J usage is TRBJ2-7; D perhaps matches TRBD1 (6 bases). Looked up from germline, CDR1 is SGHTA and CDR2 is FQGNSA. This CDR3 has 15 residues. V was clipped by 2 bases and J by 3 bases, with 14 bases between them. The CDR3 spells CASSLSPQGSYEQYF. The CDR3 region has the DNA TGTGCCAGCAGCTTATCCCCACAGGGCAGCTACGAGCAGTACTTC.

Of note for this clonotype: A read error may be the cause here, since a much bigger clone is one base away. The chain is built from TRBV5-1 and TRBJ2-1; TRBD2 matches 7 bases. Germline loops: CDR1 SGHRS, CDR2 YFSETQ. The CDR3 extends over 15 amino acids. The CDR3 nucleotides are TGCGCCAGCAGCTTGGGGGCTAGCGGCTACAATGAGCGGTTCTTC. As protein: CASSLGASGYNERFF.

This clonotype was counted ten times or more. This sequence joins TRBV7-2 and TRBJ2-5, with TRBD1 as a possible D gene (5 bases). Germline loops: CDR1 SGHTA, CDR2 FQGNSA. Trimming shortened V by 1 base and J by 7 bases, and 7 bases separated the two germline ends. The CDR3 has 12 residues. CDR3 residues: CASSLGGGTQYF. CDR3 nucleotides: TGTGCCAGCAGCTTAGGGGGCGGGACCCAGTACTTC.

This clonotype was seen only a few times. A much bigger clone sits one base away, suggesting this may be a read error. V usage is TRBV2 and J usage is TRBJ1-1; TRBD1 is a possible D gene (6 bases). The CDR3 runs to 16 residues. Germline V gene lookup returns CDR1 SNHLY and CDR2 FYNNEI. The CDR3 nucleotides read TGTGCCAGCAGTGAACCGGGACACGGGGCGAACACTAAAGCTTTCTTT. Its protein product is CASSEPGHGANTKAFF. Together with reference TRBV2 and TRBJ1-1, the CDR3 gives the full variable domain: EPEVTQTPSHQVTQMGQEVILRCVPISNHLYFYWYRQILGQKVEFLVSFYNNEISEKSEIFDDQFSVERPDGSNFTLKIRSTKLEDSAMYFCASSEPGHGANTKAFFGQGTRLTVV.

This clonotype was seen at least ten times. V and J are TRBV11-2 and TRBJ2-3; D is unclear. Trimming pared 6 bases from V and 1 base from J, leaving 8 bases between. This CDR3 contains 13 residues. From germline, CDR1 is SGHAT and CDR2 FQNNGV. CDR3 loop: CASRSRGTDTQYF. CDR3 in DNA: TGTGCCAGCAGGAGTAGGGGCACAGATACGCAGTATTTT. Complete variable domain (other parts from reference TRBV11-2 and TRBJ2-3): EAGVAQSPRYKIIEKRQSVAFWCNPISGHATLYWYQQILGQGPKLLIQFQNNGVVDDSQLPKDRFSAERLKGVDSTLKIQPAKLEDSAVYLCASRSRGTDTQYFGPGTRLTVL.

The rearrangement joins TRBV11-2 to TRBJ2-3; 9 bases are shared with TRBD1. CDR1 and CDR2 from the germline V gene are SGHAT and FQNNGV. The CDR3 extends over 15 amino acids. Trimming took 7 bases from V and 4 from J; bases not matched to a gene: 9. The CDR3 nucleotides read TGTGCCAGCAACAAAGCGGGACAGGGTGCAGATACGCAGTATTTT. This gives the protein CASNKAGQGADTQYF.

This clonotype was seen a handful of times. The V gene is TRBV7-9, the J gene TRBJ2-5, with 7 bases identical to TRBD2. Per germline, CDR1 SEHNR and CDR2 FQNEAQ (reference sequence). The CDR3 extends over 14 amino acids. J lost 3 bases, V lost 4 bases, and 5 bases had no gene match. The CDR3 DNA reads TGTGCCAGCAGCTCCCCTGCGGGAGAAGAGACCCAGTACTTC. Its protein product is CASSSPAGEETQYF.